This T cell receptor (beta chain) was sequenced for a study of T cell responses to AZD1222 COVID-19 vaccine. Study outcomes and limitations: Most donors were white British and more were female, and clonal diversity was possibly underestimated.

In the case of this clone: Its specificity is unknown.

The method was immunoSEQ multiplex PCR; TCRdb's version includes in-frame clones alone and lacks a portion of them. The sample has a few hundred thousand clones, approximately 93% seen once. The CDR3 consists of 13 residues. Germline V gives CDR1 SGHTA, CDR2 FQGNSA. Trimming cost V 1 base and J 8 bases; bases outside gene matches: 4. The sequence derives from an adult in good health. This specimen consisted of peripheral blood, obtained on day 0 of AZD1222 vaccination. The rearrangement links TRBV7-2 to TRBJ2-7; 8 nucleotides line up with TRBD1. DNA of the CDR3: TGTGCCAGCAGCTTAGGGACAGGGAACAAGCAGTACTTC. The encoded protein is CASSLGTGNKQYF.